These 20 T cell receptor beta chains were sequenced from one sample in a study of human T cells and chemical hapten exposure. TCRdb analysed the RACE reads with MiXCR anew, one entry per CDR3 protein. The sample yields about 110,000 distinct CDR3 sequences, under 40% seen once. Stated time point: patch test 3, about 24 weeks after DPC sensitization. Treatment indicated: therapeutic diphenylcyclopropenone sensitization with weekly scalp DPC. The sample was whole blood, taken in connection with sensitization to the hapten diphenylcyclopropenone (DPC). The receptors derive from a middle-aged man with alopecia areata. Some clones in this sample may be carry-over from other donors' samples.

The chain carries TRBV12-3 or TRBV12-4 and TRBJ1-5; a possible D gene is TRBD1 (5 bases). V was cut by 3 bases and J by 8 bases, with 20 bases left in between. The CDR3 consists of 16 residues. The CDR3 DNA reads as TGTGCCAGCAGTTTCGGGGTCCCGGGGGGAAGGGAGCCCCAGCATTTT. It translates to CASSFGVPGGREPQHF.

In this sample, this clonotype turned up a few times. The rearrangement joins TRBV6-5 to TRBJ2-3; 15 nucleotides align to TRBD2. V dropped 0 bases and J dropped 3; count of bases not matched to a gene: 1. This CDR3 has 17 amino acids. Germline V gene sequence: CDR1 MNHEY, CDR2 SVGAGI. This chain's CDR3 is CASSYSGLAGGTDTQYF. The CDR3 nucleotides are TGTGCCAGCAGTTACTCGGGACTAGCGGGAGGTACAGATACGCAGTATTTT.

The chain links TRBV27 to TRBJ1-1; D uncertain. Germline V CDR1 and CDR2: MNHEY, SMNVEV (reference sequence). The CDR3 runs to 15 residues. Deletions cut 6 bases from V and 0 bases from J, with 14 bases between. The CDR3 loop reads CASSPSTLMNTEAFF. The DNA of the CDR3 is TGTGCCAGCAGCCCTTCGACTCTCATGAACACTGAAGCTTTCTTT.

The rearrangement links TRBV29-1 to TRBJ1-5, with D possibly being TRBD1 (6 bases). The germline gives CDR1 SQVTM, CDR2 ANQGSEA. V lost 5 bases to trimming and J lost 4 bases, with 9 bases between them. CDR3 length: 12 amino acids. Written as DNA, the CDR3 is TGCAGCGTTAGGGGGGCTAATCAGCCCCAGCATTTT. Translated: CSVRGANQPQHF.

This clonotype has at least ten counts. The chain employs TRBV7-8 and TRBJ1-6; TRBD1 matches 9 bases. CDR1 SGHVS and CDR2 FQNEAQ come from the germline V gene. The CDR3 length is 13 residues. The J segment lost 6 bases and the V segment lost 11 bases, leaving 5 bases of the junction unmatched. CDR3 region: CAAGTGTNSPLHF. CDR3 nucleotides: TGTGCCGCCGGGACAGGGACTAATTCACCCCTCCACTTT.

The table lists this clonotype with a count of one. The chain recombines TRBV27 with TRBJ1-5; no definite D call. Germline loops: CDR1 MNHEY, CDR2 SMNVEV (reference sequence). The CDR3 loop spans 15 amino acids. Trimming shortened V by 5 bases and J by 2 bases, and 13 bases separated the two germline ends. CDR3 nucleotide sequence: TGTGCCAGCAGTACACTCTCTGCGGGCAATCAGCCCCAGCATTTT. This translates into CASSTLSAGNQPQHF.

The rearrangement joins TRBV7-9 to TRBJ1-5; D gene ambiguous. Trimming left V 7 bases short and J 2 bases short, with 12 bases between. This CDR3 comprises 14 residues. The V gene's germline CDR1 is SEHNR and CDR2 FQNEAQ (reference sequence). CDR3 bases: TGTGCCAGCAACTCGCTCGAGGGCAATCAGCCCCAGCATTTT. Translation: CASNSLEGNQPQHF. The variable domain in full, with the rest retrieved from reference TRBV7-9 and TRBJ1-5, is DTGVSQNPRHKITKRGQNVTFRCDPISEHNRLYWYRQTLGQGPEFLTYFQNEAQLEKSRLLSDRFSAERPKGSFSTLEIQRTEQGDSAMYLCASNSLEGNQPQHFGDGTRLSIL.

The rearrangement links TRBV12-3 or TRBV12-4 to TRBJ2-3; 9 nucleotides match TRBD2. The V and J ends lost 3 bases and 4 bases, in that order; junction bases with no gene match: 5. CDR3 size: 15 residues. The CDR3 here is CASSFSGSGADTQYF. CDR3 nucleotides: TGTGCCAGCAGTTTTAGCGGGAGCGGCGCAGATACGCAGTATTTT.

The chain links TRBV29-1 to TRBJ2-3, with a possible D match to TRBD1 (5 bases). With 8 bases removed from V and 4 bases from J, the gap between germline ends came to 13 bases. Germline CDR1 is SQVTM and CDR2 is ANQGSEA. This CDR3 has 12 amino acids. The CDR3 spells CSPVRGPDTQYF. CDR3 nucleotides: TGCAGCCCAGTAAGGGGCCCAGATACGCAGTATTTT.

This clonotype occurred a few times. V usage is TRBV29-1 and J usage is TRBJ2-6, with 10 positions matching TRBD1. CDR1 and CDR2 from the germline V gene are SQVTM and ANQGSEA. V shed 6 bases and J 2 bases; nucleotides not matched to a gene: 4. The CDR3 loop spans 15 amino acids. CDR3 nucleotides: TGCAGCGTGGCGACAGGGGGCACTGGGGCCAACGTCCTGACTTTC. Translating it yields CSVATGGTGANVLTF.

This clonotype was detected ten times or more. The CDR3 region has the DNA TGTGCCAGCAGCCTCATGCCTGGATCTAGCACAGATACGCAGTATTTT. Its translation is CASSLMPGSSTDTQYF. This chain joins TRBV7-2 and TRBJ2-3, with D unresolved. CDR3 size: 16 residues. The ends were cut back, 5 bases at V and 0 bases at J, with 15 bases in the middle. The germline CDR1 and CDR2 sequences are SGHTA and FQGNSA. The variable domain in full, completed from reference TRBV7-2 and TRBJ2-3, reads GAGVSQSPSNKVTEKGKDVELRCDPISGHTALYWYRQSLGQGLEFLIYFQGNSAPDKSGLPSDRFSAERTGGSVSTLTIQRTQQEDSAVYLCASSLMPGSSTDTQYFGPGTRLTVL.

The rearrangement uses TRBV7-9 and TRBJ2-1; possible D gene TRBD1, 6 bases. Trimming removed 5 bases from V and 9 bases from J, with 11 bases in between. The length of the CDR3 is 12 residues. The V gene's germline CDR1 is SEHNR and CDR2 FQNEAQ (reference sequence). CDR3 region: CASSPQGGEQFF. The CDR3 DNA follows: TGTGCCAGCAGCCCACAGGGCGGTGAGCAGTTCTTC.

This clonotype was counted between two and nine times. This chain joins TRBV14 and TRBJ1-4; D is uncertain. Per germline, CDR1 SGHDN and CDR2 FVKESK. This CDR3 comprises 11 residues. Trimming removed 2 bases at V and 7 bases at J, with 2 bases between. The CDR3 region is CASSQTEKLFF. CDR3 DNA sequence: TGTGCCAGCAGCCAAACTGAAAAACTGTTTTTT.

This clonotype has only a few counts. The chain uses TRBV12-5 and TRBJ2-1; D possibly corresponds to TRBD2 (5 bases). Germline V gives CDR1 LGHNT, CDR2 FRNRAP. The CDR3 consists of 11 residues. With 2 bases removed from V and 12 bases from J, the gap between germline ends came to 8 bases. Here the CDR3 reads CASGLYGVQFF. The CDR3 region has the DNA TGTGCTAGTGGTTTGTACGGGGTGCAGTTCTTC.

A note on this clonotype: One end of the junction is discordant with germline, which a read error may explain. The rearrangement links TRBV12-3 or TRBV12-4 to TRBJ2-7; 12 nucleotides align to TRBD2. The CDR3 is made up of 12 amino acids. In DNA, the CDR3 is TGTGCCAGCAGTCCTAGCGGGAGGGGTCTGCACTTC. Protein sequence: CASSPSGRGLHF.

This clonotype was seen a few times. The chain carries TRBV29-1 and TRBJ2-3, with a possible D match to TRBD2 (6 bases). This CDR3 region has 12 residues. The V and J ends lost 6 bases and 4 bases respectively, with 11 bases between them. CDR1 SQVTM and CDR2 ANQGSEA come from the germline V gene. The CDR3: CSVGRDADTQYF. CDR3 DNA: TGCAGCGTCGGGCGGGATGCAGATACGCAGTATTTT.

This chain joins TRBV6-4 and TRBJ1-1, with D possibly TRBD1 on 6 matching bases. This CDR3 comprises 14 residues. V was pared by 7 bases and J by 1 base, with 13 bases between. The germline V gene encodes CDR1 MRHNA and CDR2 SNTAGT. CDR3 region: CASKPGHENTEAFF. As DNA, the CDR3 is TGTGCCAGCAAACCGGGACACGAGAACACTGAAGCTTTCTTT.

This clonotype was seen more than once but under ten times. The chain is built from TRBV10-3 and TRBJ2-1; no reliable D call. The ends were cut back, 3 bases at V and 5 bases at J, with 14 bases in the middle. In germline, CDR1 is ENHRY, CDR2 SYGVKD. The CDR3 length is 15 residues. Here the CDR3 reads CAISESGSLNNEQFF. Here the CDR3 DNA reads TGTGCCATCAGTGAATCGGGTTCTTTAAACAATGAGCAGTTCTTC.

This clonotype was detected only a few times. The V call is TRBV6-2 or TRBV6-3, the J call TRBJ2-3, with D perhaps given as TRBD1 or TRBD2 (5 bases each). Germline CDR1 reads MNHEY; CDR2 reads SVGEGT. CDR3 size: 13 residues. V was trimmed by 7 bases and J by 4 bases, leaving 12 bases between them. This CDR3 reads CASTPGTSDTQYF. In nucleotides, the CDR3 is TGTGCCAGCACGCCCGGGACCTCAGATACGCAGTATTTT.

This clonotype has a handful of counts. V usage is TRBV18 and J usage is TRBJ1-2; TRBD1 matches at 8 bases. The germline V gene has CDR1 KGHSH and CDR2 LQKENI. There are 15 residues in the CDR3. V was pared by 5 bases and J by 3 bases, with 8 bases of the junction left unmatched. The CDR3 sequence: CASSAGGARDYGYTF. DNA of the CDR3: TGTGCCAGCTCAGCAGGGGGCGCGAGGGACTATGGCTACACCTTC.